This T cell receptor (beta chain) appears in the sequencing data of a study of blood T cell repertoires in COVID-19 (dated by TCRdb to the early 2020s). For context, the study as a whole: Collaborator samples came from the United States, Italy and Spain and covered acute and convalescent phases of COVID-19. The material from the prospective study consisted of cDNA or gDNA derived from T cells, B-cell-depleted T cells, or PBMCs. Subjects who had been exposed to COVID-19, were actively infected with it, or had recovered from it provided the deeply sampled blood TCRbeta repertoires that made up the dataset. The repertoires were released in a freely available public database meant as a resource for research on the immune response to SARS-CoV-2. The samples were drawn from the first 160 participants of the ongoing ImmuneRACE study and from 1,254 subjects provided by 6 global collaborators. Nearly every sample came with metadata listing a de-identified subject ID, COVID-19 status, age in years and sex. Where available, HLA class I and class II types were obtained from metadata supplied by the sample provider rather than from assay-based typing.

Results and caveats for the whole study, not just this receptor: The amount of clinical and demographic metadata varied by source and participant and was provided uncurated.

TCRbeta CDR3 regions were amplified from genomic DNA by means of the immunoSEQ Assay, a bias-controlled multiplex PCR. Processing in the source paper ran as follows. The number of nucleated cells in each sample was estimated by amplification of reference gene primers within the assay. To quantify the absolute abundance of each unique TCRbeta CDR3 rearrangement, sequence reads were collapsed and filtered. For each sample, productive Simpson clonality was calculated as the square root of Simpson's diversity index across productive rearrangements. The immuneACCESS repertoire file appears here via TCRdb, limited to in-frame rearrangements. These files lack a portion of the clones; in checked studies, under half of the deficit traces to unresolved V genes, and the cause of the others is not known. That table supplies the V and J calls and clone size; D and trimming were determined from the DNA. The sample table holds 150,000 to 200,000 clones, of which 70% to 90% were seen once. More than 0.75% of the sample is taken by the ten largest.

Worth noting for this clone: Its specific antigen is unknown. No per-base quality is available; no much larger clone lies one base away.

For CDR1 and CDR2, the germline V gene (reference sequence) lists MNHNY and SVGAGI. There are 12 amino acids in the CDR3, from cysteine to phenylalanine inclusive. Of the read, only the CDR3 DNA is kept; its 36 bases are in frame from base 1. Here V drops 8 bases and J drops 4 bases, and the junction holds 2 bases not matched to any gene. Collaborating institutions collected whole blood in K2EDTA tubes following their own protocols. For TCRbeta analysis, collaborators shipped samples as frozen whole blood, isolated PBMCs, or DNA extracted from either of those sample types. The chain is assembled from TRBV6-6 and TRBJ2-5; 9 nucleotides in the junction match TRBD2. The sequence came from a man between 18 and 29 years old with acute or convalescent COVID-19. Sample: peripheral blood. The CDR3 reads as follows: CASLLAGETQYF. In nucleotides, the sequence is TGTGCCAGCTTACTAGCGGGAGAGACCCAGTACTTC.